Shown below are 32 T cell receptor beta chains from a single sample sequenced in a study of shared clonotypes between healthy human individuals. Generated by immunoSEQ multiplex PCR, the TCRdb table keeps only in-frame clones and is missing some. The sample records 1.5 million to 2.5 million clones, about 95% being singletons. Naive CD8 isolation took CD45RO-negative cells positively selected for CCR7 and excluded terminally differentiated effector memory CD45RA+ cells. Sequencing used naive CD8+ T cells sorted from blood. These TCRs come from a man younger than 30 in good health.

The chain is built from TRBV4-3 and TRBJ1-2; D is unresolved. V lost 0 bases and J lost 1, with 6 bases in between. Germline assignment: CDR1 LGHNA and CDR2 YSLEER. The CDR3 is made up of 14 amino acids. CDR3 in amino acids: CASSQDSVNYGYTF. CDR3 DNA sequence: TGCGCCAGCAGCCAAGATTCAGTTAACTATGGCTACACCTTC.

This clone has at least ten counts. The gene calls are TRBV7-9 and TRBJ2-4; 7 bases are a match to TRBD1. Per germline, CDR1 SEHNR and CDR2 FQNEAQ (reference sequence). V shed 4 bases and J 0 bases; nucleotides not matched to a gene: 15. The length of the CDR3 is 19 residues. The CDR3 loop is CASSWDSQEKGLAKNIQYF. The CDR3 DNA reads as TGTGCCAGCAGCTGGGACAGTCAAGAAAAGGGGCTAGCCAAAAACATTCAGTACTTC.

The rearrangement joins TRBV28 to TRBJ2-3; 9 nucleotides align to TRBD2. Looked up from germline, CDR1 is MDHEN and CDR2 is SYDVKM. V shed 2 bases, J shed 1 base, and the junction held 4 bases outside the gene matches. The CDR3 totals 16 residues. In nucleotides, the CDR3 is TGTGCCAGCAGTTTAAGCGCTAGCGGGGGCACAGATACGCAGTATTTT. Its translation is CASSLSASGGTDTQYF.

A note on this clone: The same CDR3 can be traced to other DNA sequences in this sample. The rearrangement links TRBV19 to TRBJ1-5; 7 positions agree with TRBD1. Unmatched junction bases numbered 3, after V lost 4 bases and J lost 0 bases. The CDR3 totals 15 residues. CDR1 LNHDA and CDR2 SQIVND come from the germline V gene (reference sequence). CDR3: CASSTGTASNQPQHF. CDR3 DNA: TGTGCCAGTAGTACTGGGACAGCTAGCAATCAGCCCCAGCATTTT.

V usage is TRBV28 and J usage is TRBJ1-1; 7 bases match TRBD1. CDR3 size: 15 residues. V gave up 5 bases and J gave up 6 bases; unmatched junction bases: 12. Germline V gene lookup returns CDR1 MDHEN and CDR2 SYDVKM. The CDR3, as DNA: TGTGCCAGCAGTCTCGCGGAAGGGGGCGAGCCTGAAGCTTTCTTT. Residues: CASSLAEGGEPEAFF.

The chain uses TRBV25-1 and TRBJ2-7, with a tentative D call TRBD1 (7 bases). Trimming took 3 bases from V and 7 from J, leaving 13 bases between them. This CDR3 spans 13 amino acids. Germline CDR1 reads MGHDK; CDR2 reads SYGVNS. The CDR3 reads CASSDPGGGEQYF. Here the CDR3 DNA reads TGTGCCAGCAGTGACCCAGGGGGAGGTGAGCAGTACTTC.

This clone was seen a single time. The V and J genes are TRBV7-6 and TRBJ2-1; D ambiguous. Trimming took off 5 bases at V and 9 bases at J, with 11 bases between the two ends. The CDR3 is 12 amino acids. Germline V gene data show CDR1 as SGHVS and CDR2 as FNYEAQ. CDR3 coding DNA: TGTGCCAGCAGCCGCCTCTCGGGTGAGCAGTTCTTC. This codes for CASSRLSGEQFF.

The chain combines TRBV10-3 with TRBJ2-7; 13 nucleotides match TRBD2. The germline gives CDR1 ENHRY, CDR2 SYGVKD. V lost 5 bases to trimming and J lost 4 bases; unmatched junction nucleotides: 5. The CDR3 covers 15 residues. The CDR3 sequence: CAISSTSGRGYEQYF. The DNA for the CDR3 is TGTGCCATCAGTAGTACTAGCGGGAGGGGGTACGAGCAGTACTTC.

This chain uses TRBV6-1 with TRBJ2-7; unclear D gene. V lost 6 bases and J lost 5, with 14 bases in between. Germline-derived CDR1 and CDR2 are MNHNS and SASEGT. This CDR3 has 13 residues. CDR3 sequence (DNA): TGTGCCAGCAGCCCCCTCCCTGGTGACGAGCAGTACTTC. Translation gives CASSPLPGDEQYF.

This clone has just one count. The V and J genes are TRBV4-3 and TRBJ1-2, with TRBD1 matching over 7 bases. With 1 base clipped from V and 6 bases from J, the junction kept 5 bases outside the gene matches. CDR3 length: 14 residues. Germline V gene data show CDR1 as LGHNA and CDR2 as YSLEER. The CDR3 DNA follows: TGCGCCAGCAGCCAAGGGAGACAGGGTCATGGCTACACCTTC. Protein product: CASSQGRQGHGYTF.

The chain carries TRBV19 and TRBJ1-1; D unresolved. CDR1 and CDR2 (germline): LNHDA, SQIVND (reference sequence). V lost 0 bases to trimming and J lost 2 bases, with 13 bases between them. The CDR3 length is 16 residues. CDR3 residues: CASSIDPSGINTEAFF. Here the CDR3 DNA reads TGTGCCAGTAGTATAGATCCCTCCGGTATTAACACTGAAGCTTTCTTT.

This chain connects TRBV2 to TRBJ2-4, with D unresolved. With 2 bases removed from V and 1 base from J, the gap between germline ends came to 12 bases. Germline V gives CDR1 SNHLY, CDR2 FYNNEI. CDR3 length equals 16 residues. CDR3 bases: TGTGCCAGCAGTGAAAGGAGCAATCTGGCCAAAAACATTCAGTACTTC. It encodes CASSERSNLAKNIQYF.

The chain uses TRBV15 and TRBJ1-1; D perhaps matches TRBD1 (6 bases). Per the germline V gene, CDR1 is LNHNV and CDR2 is YYDKDF (reference sequence). With 1 base removed from V and 2 bases from J, the gap between germline ends came to 11 bases. This CDR3 region has 15 residues. The CDR3 here is CATSRARGSNTEAFF. CDR3 bases: TGTGCCACCAGCAGAGCCAGGGGAAGTAACACTGAAGCTTTCTTT.

V usage is TRBV2 and J usage is TRBJ2-3; 11 bases match TRBD2. The trim removed 6 bases at V and 6 bases at J, leaving 11 bases unmatched. Germline lookup yields CDR1 SNHLY and CDR2 FYNNEI. This CDR3 spans 16 amino acids. The DNA of the CDR3 is TGTGCCAGCAGGGAGACTAGCGGGGTACCGACTGATACGCAGTATTTT. Amino acid sequence: CASRETSGVPTDTQYF.

The chain is built from TRBV27 and TRBJ2-6; possible D gene TRBD1, 6 bases. There are 17 residues in the CDR3. Deletions cut 5 bases from V and 1 base from J, with 15 bases between. Germline CDR1 reads MNHEY; CDR2 reads SMNVEV (reference sequence). CDR3 DNA sequence: TGTGCCAGCAGTAAAGGGTCCAGGGGTTCTGGGGCCAACGTCCTGACTTTC. Amino acids: CASSKGSRGSGANVLTF.

The V and J genes are TRBV5-4 and TRBJ2-7; no definite D call. V was trimmed by 4 bases and J by 5 bases, leaving 13 bases between them. This CDR3 comprises 13 residues. CDR1 SGHNT and CDR2 YYREEE come from the germline V gene (reference sequence). CDR3 sequence reads: CASSQLNENEQYF. For the CDR3, the DNA is TGTGCCAGCAGCCAACTTAACGAGAACGAGCAGTACTTC.

The chain employs TRBV19 and TRBJ2-7; 11 bases are a match to TRBD2. J gave up 4 bases and V 0 bases, and 5 bases lay outside the gene matches. CDR3 length: 16 residues. Germline-derived CDR1 and CDR2 are LNHDA and SQIVND (reference sequence). CDR3 sequence: CASSIDLAGGLYEQYF. CDR3 nucleotide sequence: TGTGCCAGTAGTATAGACCTAGCGGGAGGTTTATACGAGCAGTACTTC.

This rearrangement joins TRBV5-8 to TRBJ2-5; no definite D call. Per germline, CDR1 SGHTS and CDR2 YDEGEE. The CDR3 sequence is 14 residues long. Trimming took 4 bases from V and 2 from J, leaving 12 bases between them. CDR3: CASSPSLGQETQYF. CDR3 nucleotide sequence: TGTGCCAGCAGCCCCTCCCTGGGGCAAGAGACCCAGTACTTC.

V is TRBV14 and J is TRBJ1-6; no clear D. Germline V gene lookup returns CDR1 SGHDN and CDR2 FVKESK. Between the trimmed V and J ends, which lost 4 bases and 7 bases, there was a span of 8 bases. The CDR3 has 13 residues. The CDR3 reads CASSLGLNSPLHF. In DNA form, the CDR3 reads TGTGCCAGCAGCCTAGGTTTAAATTCACCCCTCCACTTT. Drawing the rest from reference TRBV14 and TRBJ1-6, the complete variable domain is EAGVTQFPSHSVIEKGQTVTLRCDPISGHDNLYWYRRVMGKEIKFLLHFVKESKQDESGMPNNRFLAERTGGTYSTLKVQPAELEDSGVYFCASSLGLNSPLHFGNGTRLTVT.

The V gene is TRBV29-1, the J gene TRBJ2-7, with D maybe TRBD1 (6 bases). Germline CDR1 and CDR2: SQVTM and ANQGSEA. V lost 3 bases, J lost 0 bases, and 9 bases lay in between. This CDR3 has 13 residues. The CDR3 loop reads CSVDRGDSYEQYF. The CDR3 DNA reads as TGCAGCGTTGACAGGGGAGACTCCTACGAGCAGTACTTC.

The chain employs TRBV19 and TRBJ2-7, with unresolved D. The V and J ends lost 5 bases and 0 bases respectively, with 8 bases between them. Germline CDR1 LNHDA, CDR2 SQIVND (reference sequence). The CDR3 consists of 13 residues. CDR3 loop: CASSAESSYEQYF. Written as DNA, the CDR3 is TGTGCCAGTAGTGCCGAAAGCTCCTACGAGCAGTACTTC.

The gene calls are TRBV4-3 and TRBJ2-1, with 11 bases lining up with TRBD2. This CDR3 has 19 residues. The V and J ends lost 4 bases and 7 bases, in that order; junction bases with no gene match: 18. Germline CDR1 reads LGHNA; CDR2 reads YSLEER. For the CDR3, the DNA is TGCGCCAGCAGCCCTACACTAGCGGGAGTAGGAGGAGCGTGGAATGAGCAGTTCTTC. This sequence encodes CASSPTLAGVGGAWNEQFF.

Only one count was recorded for this clone. V is TRBV6-5 and J is TRBJ2-7, with D maybe TRBD2 (6 bases). Germline assignment: CDR1 MNHEY and CDR2 SVGAGI. V dropped 9 bases and J dropped 3 bases, with 12 bases sitting between them. The CDR3 extends over 12 amino acids. In DNA form, the CDR3 reads TGTGCCAGGGTGCGGGACTTCTACGAGCAGTACTTC. Its translation is CARVRDFYEQYF.

The count of this clone is one. The chain couples TRBV23-1 to TRBJ1-5, with 7 bases that match TRBD1. TRBV23-1 is filed as an ORF, its function uncertain. Trimming took 5 bases from V and 6 from J; bases not matched to a gene: 10. CDR3 length: 15 amino acids. CDR3 nucleotide sequence: TGCGCCAGCAGTAAGATCGACAGGGCTGGTCAGCCCCAGCATTTT. Protein sequence: CASSKIDRAGQPQHF.

The V gene is TRBV5-4, the J gene TRBJ2-7; 9 bases line up with TRBD1. The CDR3 loop spans 14 amino acids. With V trimmed by 2 bases and J by 2 bases, 2 bases remained unmatched. The germline V gene encodes CDR1 SGHNT and CDR2 YYREEE (reference sequence). This CDR3 is CASSFRTGAYEQYF. CDR3 sequence (DNA): TGTGCCAGCAGCTTCAGGACAGGGGCCTACGAGCAGTACTTC.

The genes are TRBV5-1 and TRBJ2-1; 7 bases match TRBD2. This CDR3 is built from 16 residues. Germline loops: CDR1 SGHRS, CDR2 YFSETQ. Trimming took 1 base from V and 5 from J; bases not matched to a gene: 9. The CDR3 coding sequence is TGCGCCAGCAGCTTGTTTAGACTAGCTAAGGACAATGAGCAGTTCTTC. This translates into CASSLFRLAKDNEQFF. The full variable domain, its missing parts supplied by reference TRBV5-1 and TRBJ2-1, is KAGVTQTPRYLIKTRGQQVTLSCSPISGHRSVSWYQQTPGQGLQFLFEYFSETQRNKGNFPGRFSGRQFSNSRSEMNVSTLELGDSALYLCASSLFRLAKDNEQFFGPGTRLTVL.

Remarks on this clone: At one end the junction does not follow the germline gene, possibly because of a read error. Other DNA sequences in the same sample also yield this CDR3. The chain couples TRBV9 to TRBJ2-5; 8 nucleotides align to TRBD2. The CDR3 is made up of 12 amino acids. In germline, CDR1 is SGDLS, CDR2 YYNGEE. CDR3 protein: CASSGNQETQYF. The CDR3 bases are TGTGCCAGTAGCGGGAACCAAGAGACCCAGTACTTC.

The J gene is TRBJ2-7, the V gene TRBV2; the D gene is possibly TRBD1 (6 bases). The CDR3 runs 17 residues. Looked up from germline, CDR1 is SNHLY and CDR2 is FYNNEI. Trimming took 3 bases from V and 3 from J, leaving 21 bases between them. The CDR3 region has the DNA TGTGCCAGCAGTGACTTCTATAGTAGGGACATTAGCTACGAGCAGTACTTC. Translating it yields CASSDFYSRDISYEQYF.

As to this clone: Other DNA sequences from this sample encode an identical CDR3 as well. The V and J genes are TRBV29-1 and TRBJ2-2; D is unclear. With 3 bases removed from V and 3 bases from J, the gap between germline ends came to 8 bases. The CDR3 length is 13 residues. Per the germline V gene, CDR1 is SQVTM and CDR2 is ANQGSEA. CDR3 in DNA: TGCAGCGTTGAGCGTTTGGACACCGGGGAGCTGTTTTTT. Translating it yields CSVERLDTGELFF.

This chain connects TRBV9 to TRBJ2-7; D possibly matches TRBD1 or TRBD2 (5 bases each). Germline CDR1 SGDLS, CDR2 YYNGEE. CDR3 length: 15 amino acids. V lost 4 bases, J lost 2 bases, and 16 bases lay in between. The CDR3 protein is CASSPLRTGPYEQYF. CDR3 DNA: TGTGCCAGCAGCCCCCTGAGGACGGGACCCTACGAGCAGTACTTC.

The chain carries TRBV11-1 and TRBJ2-6, with no clear D. This CDR3 spans 16 amino acids. Germline CDR1 reads SGHAT; CDR2 reads FQDESV (reference sequence). The germline V and J ends were trimmed by 5 bases and 1 base, with 12 bases remaining between them. The CDR3 coding sequence is TGTGCCAGCAGCCCCCCCACAGAATCTGGGGCCAACGTCCTGACTTTC. It specifies CASSPPTESGANVLTF.

The chain links TRBV27 to TRBJ1-2, with D unresolved. The ends were cut back, 0 bases at V and 0 bases at J, with 5 bases in the middle. CDR1 MNHEY and CDR2 SMNVEV come from the germline V gene (reference sequence). The CDR3 has 14 residues. CDR3 in amino acids: CASSLSKANYGYTF. CDR3 in DNA: TGTGCCAGCAGTTTATCCAAAGCTAACTATGGCTACACCTTC.